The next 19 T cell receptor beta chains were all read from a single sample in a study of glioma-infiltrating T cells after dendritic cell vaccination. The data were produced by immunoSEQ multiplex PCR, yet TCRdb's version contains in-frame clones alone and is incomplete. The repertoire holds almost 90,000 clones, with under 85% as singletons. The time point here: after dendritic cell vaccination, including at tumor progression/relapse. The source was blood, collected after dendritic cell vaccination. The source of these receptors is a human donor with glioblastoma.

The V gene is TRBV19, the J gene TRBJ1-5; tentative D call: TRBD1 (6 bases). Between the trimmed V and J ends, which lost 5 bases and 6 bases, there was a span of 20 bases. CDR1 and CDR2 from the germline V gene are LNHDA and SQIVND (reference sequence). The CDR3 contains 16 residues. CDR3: CASSWGKQGSGQPQHF. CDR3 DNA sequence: TGTGCCAGTAGTTGGGGTAAACAGGGTTCGGGTCAGCCCCAGCATTTT. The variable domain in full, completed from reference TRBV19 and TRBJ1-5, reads DGGITQSPKYLFRKEGQNVTLSCEQNLNHDAMYWYRQDPGQGLRLIYYSQIVNDFQKGDIAEGYSVSREKKESFPLTVTSAQKNPTAFYLCASSWGKQGSGQPQHFGDGTRLSIL.

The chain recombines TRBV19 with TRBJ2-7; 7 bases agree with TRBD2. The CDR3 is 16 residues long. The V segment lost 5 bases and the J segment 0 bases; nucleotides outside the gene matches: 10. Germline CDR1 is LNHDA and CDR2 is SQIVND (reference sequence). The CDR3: CASSPPGRMSSYEQYF. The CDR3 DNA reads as TGTGCCAGTAGTCCTCCCGGGAGGATGAGCTCCTACGAGCAGTACTTC.

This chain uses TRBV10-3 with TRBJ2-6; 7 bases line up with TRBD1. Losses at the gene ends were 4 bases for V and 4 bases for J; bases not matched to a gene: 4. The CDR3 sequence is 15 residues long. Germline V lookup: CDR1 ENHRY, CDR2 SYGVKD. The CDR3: CAISVGGPGANVLTF. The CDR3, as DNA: TGTGCCATCAGTGTAGGGGGCCCAGGGGCCAACGTCCTGACTTTC.

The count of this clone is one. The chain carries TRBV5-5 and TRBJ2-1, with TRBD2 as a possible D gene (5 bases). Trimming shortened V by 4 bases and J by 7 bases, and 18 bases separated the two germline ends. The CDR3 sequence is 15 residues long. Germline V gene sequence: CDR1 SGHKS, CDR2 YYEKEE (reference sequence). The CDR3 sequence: CASSRRGIVGNEQFF. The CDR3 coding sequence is TGTGCCAGCAGCCGCCGGGGAATAGTTGGGAATGAGCAGTTCTTC. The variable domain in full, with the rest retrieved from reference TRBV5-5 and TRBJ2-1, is DAGVTQSPTHLIKTRGQQVTLRCSPISGHKSVSWYQQVLGQGPQFIFQYYEKEERGRGNFPDRFSARQFPNYSSELNVNALLLGDSALYLCASSRRGIVGNEQFFGPGTRLTVL.

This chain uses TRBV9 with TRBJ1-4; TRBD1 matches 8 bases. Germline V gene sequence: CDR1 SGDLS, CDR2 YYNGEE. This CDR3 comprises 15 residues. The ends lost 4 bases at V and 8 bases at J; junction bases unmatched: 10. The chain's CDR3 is CASSLAGTGEEKLFF. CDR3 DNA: TGTGCCAGCAGCCTTGCCGGGACAGGCGAGGAAAAACTGTTTTTT. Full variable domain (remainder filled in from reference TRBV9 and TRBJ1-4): DSGVTQTPKHLITATGQRVTLRCSPRSGDLSVYWYQQSLDQGLQFLIQYYNGEERAKGNILERFSAQQFPDLHSELNLSSLELGDSALYFCASSLAGTGEEKLFFGSGTQLSVL.

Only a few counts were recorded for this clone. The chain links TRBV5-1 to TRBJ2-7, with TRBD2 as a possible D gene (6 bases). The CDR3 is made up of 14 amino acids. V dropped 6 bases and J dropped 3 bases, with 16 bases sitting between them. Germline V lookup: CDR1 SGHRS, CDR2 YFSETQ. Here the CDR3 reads CASTLSTGDYEQYF. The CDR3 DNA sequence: TGCGCCAGCACCCTTTCGACGGGGGACTACGAGCAGTACTTC.

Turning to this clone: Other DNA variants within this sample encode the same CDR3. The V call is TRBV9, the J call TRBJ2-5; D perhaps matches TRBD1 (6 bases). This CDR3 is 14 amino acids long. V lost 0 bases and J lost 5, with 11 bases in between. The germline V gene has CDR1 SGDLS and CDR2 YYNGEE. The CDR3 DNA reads TGTGCCAGCAGCGTAGGAGGGGGACGGGAGACCCAGTACTTC. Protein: CASSVGGGRETQYF.

The CDR3 loop is CASVLSSSEQYF. The CDR3 DNA sequence: TGTGCTAGTGTCCTGTCGAGTTCCGAGCAGTACTTC. The genes are TRBV12-5 and TRBJ2-7; no firm D call. V lost 7 bases and J 6 bases, leaving 13 bases between the germline ends. Germline CDR1 and CDR2: LGHNT and FRNRAP. The CDR3 has 12 amino acids.

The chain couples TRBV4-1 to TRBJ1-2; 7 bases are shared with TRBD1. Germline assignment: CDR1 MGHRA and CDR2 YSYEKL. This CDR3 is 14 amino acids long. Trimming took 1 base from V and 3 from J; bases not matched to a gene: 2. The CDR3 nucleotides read TGCGCCAGCAGCCAAGTCAGGGGGGACTATGGCTACACCTTC. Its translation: CASSQVRGDYGYTF.

The CDR3 sequence is CASSLTLVGTGPYGYTF. The DNA for the CDR3 is TGTGCCAGCAGCTTAACGTTGGTTGGGACAGGTCCGTATGGCTACACCTTC. The chain recombines TRBV7-3 with TRBJ1-2; TRBD1 matches at 8 bases. CDR1 is SGHTA, CDR2 FQGTGA, per germline. The CDR3 spans 17 residues. The J segment lost 5 bases and the V segment lost 0 bases, leaving 11 bases of the junction unmatched.

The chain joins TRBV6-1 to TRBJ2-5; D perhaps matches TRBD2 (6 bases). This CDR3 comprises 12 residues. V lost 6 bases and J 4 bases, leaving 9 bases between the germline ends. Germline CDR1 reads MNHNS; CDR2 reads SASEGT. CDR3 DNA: TGTGCCAGCAGACCCGGGGGAGAGACCCAGTACTTC. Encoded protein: CASRPGGETQYF.

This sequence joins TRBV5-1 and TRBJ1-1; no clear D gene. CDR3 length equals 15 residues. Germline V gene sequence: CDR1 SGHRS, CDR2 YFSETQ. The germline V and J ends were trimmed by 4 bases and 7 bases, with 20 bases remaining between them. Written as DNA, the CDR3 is TGCGCCAGCAGCGGCCCATCCGGGAACGGCGGTGAAGCTTTCTTT. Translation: CASSGPSGNGGEAFF.

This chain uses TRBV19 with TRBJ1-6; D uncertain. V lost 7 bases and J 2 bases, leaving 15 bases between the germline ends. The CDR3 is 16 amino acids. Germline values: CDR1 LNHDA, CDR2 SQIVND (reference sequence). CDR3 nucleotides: TGTGCCAGTATGAGTTCCCACAGCACCTATAATTCACCCCTCCACTTT. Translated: CASMSSHSTYNSPLHF.

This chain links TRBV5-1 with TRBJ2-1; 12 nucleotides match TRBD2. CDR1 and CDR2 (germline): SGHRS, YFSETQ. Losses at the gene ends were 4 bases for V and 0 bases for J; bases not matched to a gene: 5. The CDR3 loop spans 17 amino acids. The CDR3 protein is CASSGGLAGGSYNEQFF. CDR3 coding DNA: TGCGCCAGCAGCGGGGGACTAGCGGGCGGCTCCTACAATGAGCAGTTCTTC.

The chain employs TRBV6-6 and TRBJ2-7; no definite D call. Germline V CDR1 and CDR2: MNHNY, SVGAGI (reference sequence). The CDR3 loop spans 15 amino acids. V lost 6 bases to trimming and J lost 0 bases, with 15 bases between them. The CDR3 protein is CASSSTYTSSYEQYF. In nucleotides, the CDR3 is TGTGCCAGCAGCTCGACTTATACGAGCTCCTACGAGCAGTACTTC.

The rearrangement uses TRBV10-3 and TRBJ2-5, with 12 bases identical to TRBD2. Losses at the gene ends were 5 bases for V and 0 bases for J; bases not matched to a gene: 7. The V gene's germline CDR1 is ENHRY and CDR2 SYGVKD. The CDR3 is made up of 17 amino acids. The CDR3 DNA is TGTGCCATCAGTTTGGAAGGACTAGCGGGGTACCAAGAGACCCAGTACTTC. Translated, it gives CAISLEGLAGYQETQYF.

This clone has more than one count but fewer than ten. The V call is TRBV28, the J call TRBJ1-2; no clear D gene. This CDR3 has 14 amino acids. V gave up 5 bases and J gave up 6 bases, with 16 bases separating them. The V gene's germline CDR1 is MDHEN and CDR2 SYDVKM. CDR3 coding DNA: TGTGCCAGCAGTCCCTGGAACTCAGCGCATGGCTACACCTTC. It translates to CASSPWNSAHGYTF.

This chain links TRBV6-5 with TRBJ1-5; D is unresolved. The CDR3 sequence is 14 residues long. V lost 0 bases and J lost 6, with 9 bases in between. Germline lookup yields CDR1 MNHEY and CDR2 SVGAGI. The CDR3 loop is CASSYSTGGQPQHF. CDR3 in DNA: TGTGCCAGCAGTTACTCGACTGGAGGTCAGCCCCAGCATTTT.

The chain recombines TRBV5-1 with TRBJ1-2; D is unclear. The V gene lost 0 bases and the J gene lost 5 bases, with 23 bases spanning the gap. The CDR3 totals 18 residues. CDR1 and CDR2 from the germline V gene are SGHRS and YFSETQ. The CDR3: CASSLASLSGSDLYGYTF. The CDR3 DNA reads TGCGCCAGCAGCTTGGCAAGCCTTTCCGGGTCAGACCTTTATGGCTACACCTTC.